This T cell receptor (beta chain) appears in the sequencing data of a study of EBV T-cell therapy then PD-1 blockade in nasopharyngeal carcinoma. The germline V gene has CDR1 MNHEY and CDR2 SVGEGT. The J segment lost 6 bases and the V segment lost 2 bases, leaving 8 bases of the junction unmatched. The CDR3 spans 16 residues. With respect to this clone: Antigen specificity is unknown.

The table came from immunoSEQ multiplex PCR; TCRdb's copy has only in-frame clones and leaves some out. The sample has about 20,000 clones; roughly 80% are singletons. Documented treatment: AdE1-LMPpoly-expanded autologous EBV-specific T-cell therapy followed by anti-PD-1 nivolumab. This chain uses TRBV6-2 or TRBV6-3 with TRBJ2-1; 9 bases align to TRBD1. The clonotype originates from a man aged 35 to 55 with nasopharyngeal carcinoma. Sequences were derived from CD8+ T cells from blood, sampled at roughly day 34 from a patient whose treatment included autologous EBV-specific T cells and nivolumab. The CDR3 sequence: CASSYIGTGLLNEQFF. The DNA for the CDR3 is TGTGCCAGCAGTTACATAGGGACAGGGCTACTCAATGAGCAGTTCTTC.